A single sample is the source of the 27 T cell receptor beta chains below, sequenced in a study of T cells in localized non-small cell lung cancer. The protocol was immunoSEQ multiplex PCR, while the TCRdb copy is restricted to in-frame clones and leaves out a portion. The sample shows about 74,000 clones, about four fifths of them seen only once. The specimen comprised peripheral blood, sampled before any cancer treatment. The origin of the receptors is a female donor at least 60 years old with stage I lung adenocarcinoma.

The rearrangement joins TRBV6-5 to TRBJ2-3; TRBD2 aligns across 13 bases. The V gene end was trimmed by 6 bases and the J gene end by 4 bases; junction bases not matched to a gene: 4. Germline V gene sequence: CDR1 MNHEY, CDR2 SVGAGI. The CDR3 totals 15 residues. CDR3 nucleotide sequence: TGTGCCAGCAGGCGAACTAGCGGGAGGGCAGATACGCAGTATTTT. The encoded protein is CASRRTSGRADTQYF.

The chain combines TRBV7-2 with TRBJ1-3; 9 bases fit TRBD1. V trimming: 0 bases; J trimming: 1 base; junction bases outside the gene matches: 1. Per germline, CDR1 SGHTA and CDR2 FQGNSA. The CDR3 consists of 16 residues. The CDR3 DNA reads as TGTGCCAGCAGCTTAGCCGGGACAGGGTCTGGAAACACCATATATTTT. It specifies CASSLAGTGSGNTIYF.

CDR3 DNA: TGTGCCAGCAGCGACGGGACAGGACTTAACTATGGCTACACCTTC. Protein sequence: CASSDGTGLNYGYTF. The chain combines TRBV11-3 with TRBJ1-2; 8 nucleotides match TRBD1. V lost 5 bases and J lost 1; bases outside the gene matches: 6. Germline V gene lookup returns CDR1 SGHNT and CDR2 YENEEA. The CDR3 covers 15 residues.

The CDR3 DNA reads TGTGCTAGTCGGGGCAACTCCTACGAGCAGTACTTC. Translated, it gives CASRGNSYEQYF. The chain uses TRBV12-5 and TRBJ2-7, with D perhaps TRBD1 or TRBD2 (5 bases each). There are 12 residues in the CDR3. CDR1 is LGHNT, CDR2 FRNRAP, per germline. Trimming pared 8 bases from V and 0 bases from J, leaving 8 bases between.

This rearrangement joins TRBV15 to TRBJ2-3; no clear D. CDR1 and CDR2 from the germline V gene are LNHNV and YYDKDF (reference sequence). This CDR3 contains 17 residues. V lost 0 bases and J 4 bases, leaving 17 bases between the germline ends. The CDR3 DNA sequence: TGTGCCACCAGCAGAGATGGGCTTCGGCAGAAGGCAGATACGCAGTATTTT. As protein: CATSRDGLRQKADTQYF.

CDR3: CASSPRDVAYNEQFF. CDR3 nucleotide sequence: TGTGCCAGCTCACCCCGGGACGTAGCCTACAATGAGCAGTTCTTC. The chain employs TRBV18 and TRBJ2-1, with D perhaps matching TRBD1 or TRBD2 (5 bases each). The CDR3 runs to 15 residues. Germline V CDR1 and CDR2: KGHSH, LQKENI. The V gene lost 3 bases and the J gene lost 2 bases, with 11 bases spanning the gap.

This chain uses TRBV7-2 with TRBJ1-5; 11 bases are shared with TRBD1. The CDR3 sequence is 17 residues long. The germline V gene has CDR1 SGHTA and CDR2 FQGNSA. Trimming at V came to 1 base and at J to 7 bases, leaving 9 bases not matched to a gene. The CDR3 sequence: CASSLGGSDRGHQPQHF. The CDR3 coding sequence is TGTGCCAGCAGCTTAGGGGGCTCGGACAGGGGGCACCAGCCCCAGCATTTT. The whole variable domain, remainder taken from reference TRBV7-2 and TRBJ1-5, is GAGVSQSPSNKVTEKGKDVELRCDPISGHTALYWYRQSLGQGLEFLIYFQGNSAPDKSGLPSDRFSAERTGGSVSTLTIQRTQQEDSAVYLCASSLGGSDRGHQPQHFGDGTRLSIL.

The rearrangement links TRBV5-6 to TRBJ2-5; the D gene is possibly TRBD1 (5 bases). Trimming cost V 2 bases and J 7 bases, with 21 bases left between them. This CDR3 region has 16 residues. Per the germline V gene, CDR1 is SGHDT and CDR2 is YYEEEE. The CDR3 bases are TGTGCCAGCAGCTTAGTCACAGGATCCCGGCCTGGGACCCAGTACTTC. Protein sequence: CASSLVTGSRPGTQYF.

The chain uses TRBV2 and TRBJ1-2; D not resolved. The CDR3 consists of 14 residues. The ends were cut back, 6 bases at V and 7 bases at J, with 18 bases in the middle. Germline V gene lookup returns CDR1 SNHLY and CDR2 FYNNEI. The DNA of the CDR3 is TGTGCCAGCAGCGAAACGACACCTTCGGGTGGCTACACCTTC. This encodes CASSETTPSGGYTF.

This chain links TRBV5-6 with TRBJ1-2; D might be TRBD1 (6 bases). Trimming removed 3 bases at V and 1 base at J, with 16 bases between. The CDR3 loop spans 16 amino acids. The germline V gene has CDR1 SGHDT and CDR2 YYEEEE. The chain's CDR3 is CASSWGDRWSNYGYTF. In DNA, the CDR3 is TGTGCCAGCAGCTGGGGAGACAGGTGGAGTAACTATGGCTACACCTTC.

The chain is built from TRBV7-2 and TRBJ2-5; 7 bases agree with TRBD2. V shed 2 bases and J 7 bases; nucleotides not matched to a gene: 7. The germline V gene has CDR1 SGHTA and CDR2 FQGNSA. The CDR3 totals 14 residues. The CDR3 loop is CASSLSGIGGTQYF. For the CDR3, the DNA is TGTGCCAGCAGCTTAAGCGGGATCGGGGGGACCCAGTACTTC.

This clone occurred once. This sequence joins TRBV5-1 and TRBJ2-7, with D hard to call. This CDR3 region has 13 residues. Germline V gene sequence: CDR1 SGHRS, CDR2 YFSETQ. The V gene lost 0 bases and the J gene lost 6 bases, with 10 bases spanning the gap. This CDR3 is CASSLDPSTEQYF. The CDR3 nucleotides are TGCGCCAGCAGCTTGGATCCTTCCACCGAGCAGTACTTC.

V is TRBV11-3 and J is TRBJ2-3, with D unresolved. The CDR3 sequence is 15 residues long. The V and J ends lost 4 bases and 5 bases respectively, with 16 bases between them. Germline loops: CDR1 SGHNT, CDR2 YENEEA. DNA of the CDR3: TGTGCCAGCAGCTCCAGTGGCCTCTTGGAAGATACGCAGTATTTT. Its protein is CASSSSGLLEDTQYF.

The chain uses TRBV19 and TRBJ1-2, with D unresolved. The V end lost 3 bases, the J end lost 2 bases, and 10 bases lay between the germline ends. The CDR3 runs 14 residues. Germline CDR1 reads LNHDA; CDR2 reads SQIVND (reference sequence). The CDR3 DNA follows: TGTGCCAGTAGTATGGTAATCGAGAACTATGGCTACACCTTC. Translated, it gives CASSMVIENYGYTF.

V is TRBV27 and J is TRBJ2-3, with TRBD1 matching over 8 bases. The ends lost 10 bases at V and 0 bases at J; junction bases unmatched: 9. CDR3 size: 15 residues. Germline V gives CDR1 MNHEY, CDR2 SMNVEV (reference sequence). The CDR3: CATALRTGSTDTQYF. Here the CDR3 DNA reads TGTGCCACCGCGTTAAGGACAGGGAGCACAGATACGCAGTATTTT.

The chain employs TRBV6-5 and TRBJ2-1; D is unresolved. The CDR3 has 14 amino acids. With 5 bases removed from V and 6 bases from J, the gap between germline ends came to 14 bases. The V gene's germline CDR1 is MNHEY and CDR2 SVGAGI. The chain's CDR3 is CASSEMVEINEQFF. The CDR3 bases are TGTGCCAGCAGTGAAATGGTAGAGATCAATGAGCAGTTCTTC.

This clone was seen a handful of times. The chain combines TRBV2 with TRBJ2-7; 12 nucleotides align to TRBD2. Per germline, CDR1 SNHLY and CDR2 FYNNEI. The CDR3 contains 16 residues. Trimming took 2 bases from V and 6 from J; bases not matched to a gene: 8. CDR3 in DNA: TGTGCCAGCAGTGAATATCTAGCGGGAGGGCGCTTCGAGCAGTACTTC. It yields the protein CASSEYLAGGRFEQYF.

The chain's CDR3 is CASSLAIGQGGNEQFF. The CDR3 DNA sequence: TGCGCCAGCAGCTTGGCCATCGGACAGGGGGGCAATGAGCAGTTCTTC. The chain couples TRBV5-1 to TRBJ2-1; 10 bases match TRBD1. V was pared by 0 bases and J by 6 bases, with 6 bases of the junction left unmatched. Germline V gives CDR1 SGHRS, CDR2 YFSETQ. The CDR3 runs to 16 residues. The full variable domain, rest sourced from reference TRBV5-1 and TRBJ2-1, is KAGVTQTPRYLIKTRGQQVTLSCSPISGHRSVSWYQQTPGQGLQFLFEYFSETQRNKGNFPGRFSGRQFSNSRSEMNVSTLELGDSALYLCASSLAIGQGGNEQFFGPGTRLTVL.

J is TRBJ1-4 and V is TRBV7-1, with unresolved D. TRBV7-1 is placed among ORFs of uncertain function. This CDR3 is 13 amino acids long. The ends were cut back, 4 bases at V and 8 bases at J, with 11 bases in the middle. The CDR3 DNA is TGTGCCAGCAGCTTTAATTTGGGGGAAAAACTGTTTTTT. It specifies CASSFNLGEKLFF.

The genes are TRBV7-2 and TRBJ1-2; 12 nucleotides agree with TRBD1. CDR3 length: 16 residues. Unmatched junction bases numbered 11, after V lost 5 bases and J lost 7 bases. Germline-derived CDR1 and CDR2 are SGHTA and FQGNSA. The CDR3 here is CASSPSRDRGRPGYTF. DNA for the CDR3: TGTGCCAGCAGCCCGTCCCGGGACAGGGGGCGGCCTGGCTACACCTTC. The variable domain in full, completed from reference TRBV7-2 and TRBJ1-2, reads GAGVSQSPSNKVTEKGKDVELRCDPISGHTALYWYRQSLGQGLEFLIYFQGNSAPDKSGLPSDRFSAERTGGSVSTLTIQRTQQEDSAVYLCASSPSRDRGRPGYTFGSGTRLTVV.

The V call is TRBV4-2, the J call TRBJ1-2, with D perhaps TRBD1 (5 bases). Trimming shortened V by 4 bases and J by 7 bases, and 28 bases separated the two germline ends. CDR1 is LGHNA, CDR2 YNFKEQ, per germline. CDR3 length: 18 residues. The chain's CDR3 is CASSLVNPGQGRGGGYTF. The CDR3 nucleotides read TGTGCCAGCAGCCTCGTGAACCCAGGGCAGGGAAGGGGCGGTGGCTACACCTTC.

The gene calls are TRBV7-3 and TRBJ2-7; TRBD1 might be the D (6 bases). Germline V CDR1 and CDR2: SGHTA, FQGTGA. The CDR3 contains 15 residues. V shed 4 bases and J shed 6 bases, with 19 bases lying between them. The CDR3 nucleotides read TGTGCCAGCAGCTCTCCCCAAAACATACAGGGCGAGCAGTACTTC. The encoded protein is CASSSPQNIQGEQYF.

The rearrangement uses TRBV10-3 and TRBJ1-2; the D gene is possibly TRBD1 (6 bases). This CDR3 has 14 amino acids. Germline V gene sequence: CDR1 ENHRY, CDR2 SYGVKD. The V end lost 7 bases, the J end lost 0 bases, and 12 bases lay between the germline ends. The CDR3 is CAIKPQGSNYGYTF. DNA of the CDR3: TGTGCCATCAAACCACAGGGTTCTAACTATGGCTACACCTTC.

The V and J genes are TRBV9 and TRBJ1-1; D not resolved. CDR3 length equals 12 residues. Germline V lookup: CDR1 SGDLS, CDR2 YYNGEE. V lost 4 bases, J lost 3 bases, and 7 bases lay in between. This CDR3 is CASSQYDTEAFF. In DNA form, the CDR3 reads TGTGCCAGCAGCCAGTACGACACTGAAGCTTTCTTT.

V is TRBV19 and J is TRBJ2-5; D possibly corresponds to TRBD2 (6 bases). Germline V gene sequence: CDR1 LNHDA, CDR2 SQIVND (reference sequence). The CDR3 covers 14 residues. The ends were cut back, 9 bases at V and 5 bases at J, with 19 bases in the middle. The DNA for the CDR3 is TGTGCCAGCCCCCCCAGTTGCGGGACGGAGACCCAGTACTTC. This sequence encodes CASPPSCGTETQYF.

The chain employs TRBV9 and TRBJ2-7; 9 bases are a match to TRBD1. J gave up 2 bases and V 0 bases, and 3 bases lay outside the gene matches. The V gene's germline CDR1 is SGDLS and CDR2 YYNGEE. There are 15 residues in the CDR3. The CDR3 DNA sequence: TGTGCCAGCAGCGTAGCCGGGACAGGGACCTACGAGCAGTACTTC. Protein product: CASSVAGTGTYEQYF.

The chain carries TRBV6-5 and TRBJ1-2, with 7 bases that match TRBD1. The V segment lost 5 bases and the J segment 7 bases; nucleotides outside the gene matches: 7. Germline assignment: CDR1 MNHEY and CDR2 SVGAGI. This CDR3 contains 13 residues. The CDR3 spells CASSRQGKSGYTF. The DNA for the CDR3 is TGTGCCAGCAGTCGACAGGGAAAGAGTGGCTACACCTTC.